This TCR beta chain was retrieved from a study of OX40 agonist ivuxolimab in advanced cancers. V was shortened by 3 bases and J by 4 bases, with 10 bases between the two germline ends. The CDR3 extends over 13 amino acids. Germline CDR1 MDHEN, CDR2 SYDVKM. Assay: immunoSEQ multiplex PCR; the TCRdb copy retains only in-frame clones and omits some. Counted here are some 70,000 clones, around 83% occurring once; the ten biggest clones make up 2% to 3%. Sequenced here: CD4+ or CD8+ T cells sorted from blood, sampled in a trial of the OX40 agonist ivuxolimab. The chain couples TRBV28 to TRBJ2-7; D is unclear. The clonotype comes from an adult with an advanced solid tumor such as melanoma, head and neck, liver or kidney cancer. As DNA, the CDR3 is TGTGCCAGCAGTTTGATCGACTCATACGAGCAGTACTTC. Amino acids: CASSLIDSYEQYF.